This T cell receptor (beta chain) was sequenced for a study of blood T cells in healthy people across ages. A note on this clonotype: Its antigen is currently unknown.

In germline, CDR1 is MNHEY, CDR2 SMNVEV (reference sequence). V lost 6 bases and J lost 0; bases outside the gene matches: 8. The CDR3 sequence is 16 residues long. The authors ran a second PCR of roughly 6 to 12 cycles using a sample-barcoded 5' primer and a J-beta primer mix. MiXCR, run by TCRdb on the 5' RACE reads, gives a single entry per CDR3 protein. Of 890,000 or so distinct CDR3 sequences in the sample, under 80% were seen once. Findings and limits, study-wide: TCR beta diversity was tightly associated with the proportion of naive T cells. Measured against age, TCR beta diversity per million T cells decreased in a roughly linear manner.

This sequence was found in a man aged 25 to 45 in good health. The chain recombines TRBV27 with TRBJ1-3, with 7 bases aligning to TRBD1. Sequencing used blood. The DNA for the CDR3 is TGTGCCAGCAGAGGGGGCGGTCTTGCCTCTGGAAACACCATATATTTT. It yields the protein CASRGGGLASGNTIYF.